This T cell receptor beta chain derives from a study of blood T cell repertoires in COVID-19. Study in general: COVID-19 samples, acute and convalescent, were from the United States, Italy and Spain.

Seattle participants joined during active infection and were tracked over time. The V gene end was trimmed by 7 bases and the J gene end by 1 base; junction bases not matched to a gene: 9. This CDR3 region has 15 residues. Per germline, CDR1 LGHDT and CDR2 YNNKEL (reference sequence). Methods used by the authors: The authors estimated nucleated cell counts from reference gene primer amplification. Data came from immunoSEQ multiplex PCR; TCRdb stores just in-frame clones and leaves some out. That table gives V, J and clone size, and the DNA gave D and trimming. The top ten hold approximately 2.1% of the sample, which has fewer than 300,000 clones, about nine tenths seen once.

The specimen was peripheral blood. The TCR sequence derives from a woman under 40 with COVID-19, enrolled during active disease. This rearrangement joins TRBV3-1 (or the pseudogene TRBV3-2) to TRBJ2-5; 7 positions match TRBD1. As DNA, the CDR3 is TGTGCCAGCACACAGGGGCCAAACCCCCAAGAGACCCAGTACTTC. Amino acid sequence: CASTQGPNPQETQYF.